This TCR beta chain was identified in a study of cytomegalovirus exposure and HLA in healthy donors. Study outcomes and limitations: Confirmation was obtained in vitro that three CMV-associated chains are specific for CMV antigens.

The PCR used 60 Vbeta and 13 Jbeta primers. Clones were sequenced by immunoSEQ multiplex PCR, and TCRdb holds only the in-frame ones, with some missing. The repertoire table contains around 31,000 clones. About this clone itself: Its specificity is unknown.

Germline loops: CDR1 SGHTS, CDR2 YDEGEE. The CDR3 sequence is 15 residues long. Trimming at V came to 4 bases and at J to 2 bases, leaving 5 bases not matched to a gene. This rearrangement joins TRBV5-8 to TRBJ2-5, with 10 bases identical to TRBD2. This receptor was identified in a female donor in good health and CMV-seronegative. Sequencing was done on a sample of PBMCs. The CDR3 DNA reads TGTGCCAGCAGCGGGGGACTAGCGCAACAAGAGACCCAGTACTTC. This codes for CASSGGLAQQETQYF.